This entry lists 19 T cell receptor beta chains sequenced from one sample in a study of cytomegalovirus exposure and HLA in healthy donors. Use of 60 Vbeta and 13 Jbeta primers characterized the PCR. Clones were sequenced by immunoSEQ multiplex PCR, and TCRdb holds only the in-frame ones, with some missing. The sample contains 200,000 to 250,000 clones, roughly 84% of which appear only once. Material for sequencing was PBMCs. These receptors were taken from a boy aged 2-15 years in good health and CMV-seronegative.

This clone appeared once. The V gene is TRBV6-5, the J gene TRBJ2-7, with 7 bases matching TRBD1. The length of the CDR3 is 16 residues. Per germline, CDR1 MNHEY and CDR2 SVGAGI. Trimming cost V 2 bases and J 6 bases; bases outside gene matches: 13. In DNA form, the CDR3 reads TGTGCCAGCAGTTACACCCCCCTTACAGGGGACGGCGAGCAGTACTTC. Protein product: CASSYTPLTGDGEQYF.

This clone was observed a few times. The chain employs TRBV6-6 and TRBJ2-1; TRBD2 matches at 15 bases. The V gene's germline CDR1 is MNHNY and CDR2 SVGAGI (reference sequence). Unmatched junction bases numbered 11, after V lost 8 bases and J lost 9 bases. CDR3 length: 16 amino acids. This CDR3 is CASVMGTSGRQGEQFF. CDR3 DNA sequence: TGTGCCAGCGTTATGGGGACTAGCGGGAGGCAAGGTGAGCAGTTCTTC.

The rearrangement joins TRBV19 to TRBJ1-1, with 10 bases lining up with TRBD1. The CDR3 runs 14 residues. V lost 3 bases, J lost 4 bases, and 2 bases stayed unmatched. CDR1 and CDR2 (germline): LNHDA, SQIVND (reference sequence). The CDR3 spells CASSIRDRGTEAFF. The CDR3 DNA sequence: TGTGCCAGTAGTATCCGGGACAGGGGCACTGAAGCTTTCTTT.

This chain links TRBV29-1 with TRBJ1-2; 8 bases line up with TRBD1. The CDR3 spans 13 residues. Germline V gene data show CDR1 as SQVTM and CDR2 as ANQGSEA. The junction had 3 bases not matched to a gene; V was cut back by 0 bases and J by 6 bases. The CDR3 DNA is TGCAGCGTTGAAGACGTGACAGGGGATGGCTACACCTTC. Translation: CSVEDVTGDGYTF. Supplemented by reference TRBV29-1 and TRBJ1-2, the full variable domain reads SAVISQKPSRDICQRGTSLTIQCQVDSQVTMMFWYRQQPGQSLTLIATANQGSEATYESGFVIDKFPISRPNLTFSTLTVSNMSPEDSSIYLCSVEDVTGDGYTFGSGTRLTVV.

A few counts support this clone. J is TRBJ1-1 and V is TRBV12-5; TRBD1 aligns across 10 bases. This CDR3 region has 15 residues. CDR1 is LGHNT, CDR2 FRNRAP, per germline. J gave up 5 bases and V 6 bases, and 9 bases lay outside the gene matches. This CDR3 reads CASGPGTGAGTEAFF. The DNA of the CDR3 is TGTGCTAGTGGCCCCGGGACAGGGGCGGGGACTGAAGCTTTCTTT. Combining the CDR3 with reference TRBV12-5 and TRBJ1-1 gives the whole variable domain DARVTQTPRHKVTEMGQEVTMRCQPILGHNTVFWYRQTMMQGLELLAYFRNRAPLDDSGMPKDRFSAEMPDATLATLKIQPSEPRDSAVYFCASGPGTGAGTEAFFGQGTRLTVV.

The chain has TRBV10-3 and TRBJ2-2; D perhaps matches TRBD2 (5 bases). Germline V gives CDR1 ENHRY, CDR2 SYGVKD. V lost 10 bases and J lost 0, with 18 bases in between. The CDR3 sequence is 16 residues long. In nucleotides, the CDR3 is TGTGCCACCCACACCCCCTCGGGGACGAACACCGGGGAGCTGTTTTTT. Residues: CATHTPSGTNTGELFF.

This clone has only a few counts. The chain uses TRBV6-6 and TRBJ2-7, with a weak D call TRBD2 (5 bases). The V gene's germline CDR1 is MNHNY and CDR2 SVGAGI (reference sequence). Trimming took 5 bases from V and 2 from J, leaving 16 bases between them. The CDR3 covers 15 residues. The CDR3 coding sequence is TGTGCCAGCAGTAACAAAGAGGACGGGGCCTACGAGCAGTACTTC. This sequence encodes CASSNKEDGAYEQYF.

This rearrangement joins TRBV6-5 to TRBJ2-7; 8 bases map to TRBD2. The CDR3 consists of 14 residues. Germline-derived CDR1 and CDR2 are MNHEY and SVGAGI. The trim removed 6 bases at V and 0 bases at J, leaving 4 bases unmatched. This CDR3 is CASSAGLGSYEQYF. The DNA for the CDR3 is TGTGCCAGCAGCGCGGGACTAGGCTCCTACGAGCAGTACTTC.

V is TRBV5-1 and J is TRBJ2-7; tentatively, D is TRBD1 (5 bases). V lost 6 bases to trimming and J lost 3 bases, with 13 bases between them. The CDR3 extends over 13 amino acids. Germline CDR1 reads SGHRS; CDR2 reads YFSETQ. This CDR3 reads CASTPAGNYEQYF. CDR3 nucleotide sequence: TGCGCCAGCACCCCGGCAGGGAACTACGAGCAGTACTTC.

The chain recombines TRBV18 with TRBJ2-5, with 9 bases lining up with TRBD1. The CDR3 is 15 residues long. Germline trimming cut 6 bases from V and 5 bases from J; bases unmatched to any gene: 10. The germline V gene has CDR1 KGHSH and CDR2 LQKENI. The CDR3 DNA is TGTGCCAGCTCGGCCGGGACAGGGCCTGAGGAGACCCAGTACTTC. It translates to CASSAGTGPEETQYF.

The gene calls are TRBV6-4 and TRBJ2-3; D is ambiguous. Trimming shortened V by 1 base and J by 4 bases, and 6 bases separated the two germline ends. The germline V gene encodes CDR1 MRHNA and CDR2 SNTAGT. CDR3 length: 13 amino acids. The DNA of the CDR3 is TGTGCCAGCAGTGACTACTTCTCAGATACGCAGTATTTT. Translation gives CASSDYFSDTQYF.

DNA for the CDR3: TGTGCCAGCACCTCCGGGACAGGGGTCAATTCACCCCTCCACTTT. It translates to CASTSGTGVNSPLHF. The J gene is TRBJ1-6, the V gene TRBV7-9; 10 nucleotides agree with TRBD1. The CDR3 extends over 15 amino acids. Trimming took 7 bases from V and 7 from J; bases not matched to a gene: 7. CDR1 is SEHNR, CDR2 FQNEAQ, per germline (reference sequence).

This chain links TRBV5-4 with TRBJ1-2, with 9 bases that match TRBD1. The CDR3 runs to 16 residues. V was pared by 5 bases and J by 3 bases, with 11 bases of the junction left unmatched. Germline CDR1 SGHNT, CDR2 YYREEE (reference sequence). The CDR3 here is CASSSRIQGAHYGYTF. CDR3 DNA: TGTGCCAGCAGTTCGCGAATACAGGGGGCTCACTATGGCTACACCTTC.

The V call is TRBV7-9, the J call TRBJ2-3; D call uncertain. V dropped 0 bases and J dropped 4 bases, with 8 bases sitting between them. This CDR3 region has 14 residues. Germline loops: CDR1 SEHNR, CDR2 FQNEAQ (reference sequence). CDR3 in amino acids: CASSLAPEPDTQYF. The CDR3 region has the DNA TGTGCCAGCAGCTTAGCGCCGGAGCCAGATACGCAGTATTTT.

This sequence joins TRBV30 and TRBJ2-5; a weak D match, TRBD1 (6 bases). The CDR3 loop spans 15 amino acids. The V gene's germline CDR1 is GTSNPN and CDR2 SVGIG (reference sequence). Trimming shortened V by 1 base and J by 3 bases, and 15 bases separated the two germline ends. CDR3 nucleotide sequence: TGTGCCTGGAGTGCCCTTCGTGGACAGAAAGAGACCCAGTACTTC. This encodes CAWSALRGQKETQYF.

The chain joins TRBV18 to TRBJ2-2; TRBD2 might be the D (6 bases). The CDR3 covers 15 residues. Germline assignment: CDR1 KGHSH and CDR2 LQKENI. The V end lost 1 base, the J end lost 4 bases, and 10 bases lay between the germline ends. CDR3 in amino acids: CASSPQGTPTGELFF. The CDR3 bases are TGTGCCAGCTCACCACAAGGGACTCCCACCGGGGAGCTGTTTTTT.

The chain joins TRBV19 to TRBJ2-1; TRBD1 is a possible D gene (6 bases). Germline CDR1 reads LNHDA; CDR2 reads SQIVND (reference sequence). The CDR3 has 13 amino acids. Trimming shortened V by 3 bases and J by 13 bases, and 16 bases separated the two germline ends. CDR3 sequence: CASSIGTSGIQFF. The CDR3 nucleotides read TGTGCCAGTAGTATCGGGACATCCGGAATACAGTTCTTC.

As DNA, the CDR3 is TGCGCCAGCAGCTTCAGGGGGCGTATCACAGATACGCAGTATTTT. It codes for CASSFRGRITDTQYF. The rearrangement joins TRBV5-1 to TRBJ2-3, with 8 bases aligning to TRBD1. From germline, CDR1 is SGHRS and CDR2 YFSETQ. CDR3 length: 15 residues. V was clipped by 2 bases and J by 2 bases; unmatched bases: 4.

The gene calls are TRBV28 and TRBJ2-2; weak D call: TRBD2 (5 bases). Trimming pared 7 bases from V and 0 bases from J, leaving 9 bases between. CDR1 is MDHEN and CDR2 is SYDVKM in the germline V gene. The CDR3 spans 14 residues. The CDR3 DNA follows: TGTGCCAGCATACTAGGACCGAACACCGGGGAGCTGTTTTTT. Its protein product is CASILGPNTGELFF.